A selection of T cell receptor beta chains follows, all from one sample in a study of cytomegalovirus exposure and HLA in healthy donors. Only in-frame clones appear in the TCRdb table, and some are missing; sequencing was by immunoSEQ multiplex PCR. There are about 140,000 clones in the sample; roughly four fifths occur only once, and about 10% lies in the top ten. Sequencing input: PBMCs. These receptors were taken from a woman in her 50s in good health and CMV-seropositive. Both conserved end residues are part of each CDR3. The D gene is left open where the match is weak. Clone size, where shown, is once, few, many, or a class for clones that have expanded.

J gene,V gene,D gene,clone size,CDR3 DNA,CDR3 protein
TRBJ2-5,TRBV5-1,TRBD2,NA,TGCGCCAGCAGCCCAGATGGGACTAGCGGGGGTAAGTACCAAGAGACCCAGTACTTC,CASSPDGTSGGKYQETQYF
TRBJ1-1,TRBV19,TRBD1,once,TGTGCCAGTAGGCCACTGGGGAGACAGGGGACTGAAGCTTTCTTT,CASRPLGRQGTEAFF
TRBJ1-6,TRBV28,TRBD1,NA,TGTGCCAGCAACATACCAGGGGGATCCTATAATTCACCCCTCCACTTT,CASNIPGGSYNSPLHF
TRBJ2-2,TRBV13,TRBD1,once,TGTGCCAGCAGCTTACGACAGGGGGCGCAGAACGGGGAGCTGTTTTTT,CASSLRQGAQNGELFF
TRBJ1-2,TRBV28,NA,NA,TGTGCCAGCCTGCGGGGTCTTGACTATGGCTACACCTTC,CASLRGLDYGYTF
TRBJ1-1,TRBV20-1,NA,NA,TGCAGTGCAGAGACAGGTGAAGCTTTCTTT,CSAETGEAFF
TRBJ2-1,TRBV6-1,TRBD2,few,TGTGCCAGCAGAGAACCCGGGGGGAGCTCCTACAATGAGCAGTTCTTC,CASREPGGSSYNEQFF
TRBJ1-2,TRBV5-6,TRBD1,NA,TGTGCCAGCAGCTTGGCGGGACAGGGTCTTGGCTACACCTTC,CASSLAGQGLGYTF
TRBJ1-2,TRBV25-1,NA,once,TGTGCCAGCAGTATCGGGGATAACTATGGCTACACCTTC,CASSIGDNYGYTF
TRBJ2-1,TRBV4-2,NA,NA,TGTGCCAGCAGCCAAGAACTCTACAATGAGCAGTTCTTC,CASSQELYNEQFF
TRBJ2-3,TRBV5-1,NA,NA,TGCGCCAGCAGCGTCCTAGAAAGCACAGATACGCAGTATTTT,CASSVLESTDTQYF
TRBJ1-5,TRBV7-2,NA,NA,TGTGCCAGCAGCCCCAGAGGCGGGGCTCAGCCCCAGCATTTT,CASSPRGGAQPQHF
TRBJ2-2,TRBV29-1,TRBD1,NA,TGCAGCGTCAAGGGCCAAACAGGGGCCGGGGAGCTGTTTTTT,CSVKGQTGAGELFF
TRBJ2-7,TRBV7-9,TRBD1,NA,TGTGCCAGCAGCTTAGAGGGACAGGGGACCTACGAGCAGTACTTC,CASSLEGQGTYEQYF
TRBJ1-4,TRBV6-5,NA,NA,TGTGCCAGCAAAACGAGGGGGGGCGGTAATGAAAAACTGTTTTTT,CASKTRGGGNEKLFF
TRBJ2-7,TRBV7-2,TRBD1,once,TGTGCCAGCAGCTCCGGGACAGGGGGTTCCTACGAGCAGTACTTC,CASSSGTGGSYEQYF
TRBJ1-1,TRBV7-3,TRBD1,NA,TGTGCCAGCAGCTTAATACAGGGGGGAGAAGCTTTCTTT,CASSLIQGGEAFF
TRBJ1-2,TRBV7-2,NA,NA,TGTGCCAGCAGCTTACTTCCGGACCCGGGATATGGCTACACCTTC,CASSLLPDPGYGYTF
TRBJ1-4,TRBV7-8,TRBD1,once,TGTGCCAGCAGCTCATACATCAGGGGGCAGGGTAATGAAAAACTGTTTTTT,CASSSYIRGQGNEKLFF
TRBJ2-6,TRBV9,NA,few,TGTGCCAGCAGCGTCCTCCTAGGTGGGGCCAACGTCCTGACTTTC,CASSVLLGGANVLTF
TRBJ2-7,TRBV7-6,TRBD2,NA,TGTGCCAGCAGCTCGGGACTAGTTTACGAGCAGTACTTC,CASSSGLVYEQYF
TRBJ2-1,TRBV15,TRBD1,NA,TGTGCCACCAGCAGAGATGTATACCGGGACAGGGGGAAGGAGCAGTTCTTC,CATSRDVYRDRGKEQFF
TRBJ1-1,TRBV7-8,NA,NA,TGTGCCAGCAGCTTCGTCCAGACTGAAGCTTTCTTT,CASSFVQTEAFF
TRBJ2-2,TRBV6-1,TRBD1,NA,TGTGCCAGCAGTGCGACAGGGTTCGGGGAGCTGTTTTTT,CASSATGFGELFF